These 32 T cell receptor beta chains share one sample of origin, sequenced in a study of blood T cells in healthy people across ages. Alongside a J-beta primer mix, a sample-barcoded 5' primer served in a second PCR lasting 7 to 11 cycles. A single record per CDR3 protein comes from TCRdb applying MiXCR to the 5' RACE reads. The sample has 1.5 million to 2 million distinct CDR3 sequences, roughly 28% seen once. The sequenced material came from blood. These receptors all come from a woman aged 25-40 years in good health.

The CDR3 DNA is TGTGCCAGCAGCTTAACACAGGGAGTCCAAGAGACCCAGTACTTC. Translation gives CASSLTQGVQETQYF. The V and J genes are TRBV7-9 and TRBJ2-5; tentative D call: TRBD1 (6 bases). In germline, CDR1 is SEHNR, CDR2 FQNEAQ (reference sequence). CDR3 length: 15 amino acids. Trimming pared 2 bases from V and 1 base from J, leaving 11 bases between. Variable domain in full (rest from reference TRBV7-9 and TRBJ2-5): DTGVSQNPRHKITKRGQNVTFRCDPISEHNRLYWYRQTLGQGPEFLTYFQNEAQLEKSRLLSDRFSAERPKGSFSTLEIQRTEQGDSAMYLCASSLTQGVQETQYFGPGTRLLVL.

There are a few counts of this clonotype. The chain recombines TRBV12-5 with TRBJ1-6, with D unresolved. The length of the CDR3 is 13 residues. The V and J ends lost 1 base and 10 bases respectively, with 8 bases between them. Germline CDR1 LGHNT, CDR2 FRNRAP. The CDR3 DNA reads TGTGCTAGTGGTTTGGATATGAACTCACCCCTCCACTTT. Translated, it gives CASGLDMNSPLHF.

The gene calls are TRBV2 and TRBJ1-1, with D possibly TRBD1 on 5 matching bases. V was trimmed by 4 bases and J by 1 base, leaving 10 bases between them. Germline V gives CDR1 SNHLY, CDR2 FYNNEI. The CDR3 has 14 residues. The CDR3 DNA reads TGTGCCAGCAGTGTAGTGGGGCAGAACACTGAAGCTTTCTTT. It codes for CASSVVGQNTEAFF.

For this clonotype: One end of the junction fails to match germline, which may point to a read error. The rearrangement uses TRBV9 and TRBJ2-7; D ambiguous. This CDR3 comprises 13 residues. The germline V gene has CDR1 SGDLS and CDR2 YYNGEE. The CDR3 DNA follows: TGTGCCAGCGGCGTAGACCCGACGGCCGAGCAGTACTTC. It translates to CASGVDPTAEQYF.

This clonotype came up a few times. CDR3 protein: CASSAPGTNGYNEQYF. CDR3 coding DNA: TGTGCCAGCAGTGCACCCGGGACTAACGGGTACAATGAGCAGTACTTC. The genes are TRBV6-5 and TRBJ2-1; TRBD2 matches 7 bases. Gene TRBJ2-7 matches the end of the DNA better, so the J call may be wrong. From germline, CDR1 is MNHEY and CDR2 SVGAGI. The CDR3 sequence is 16 residues long.

Many counts were recorded for this clonotype. The V gene is TRBV9, the J gene TRBJ2-7; the D is unclear. This CDR3 has 14 residues. V lost 0 bases and J 2 bases, leaving 9 bases between the germline ends. In germline, CDR1 is SGDLS, CDR2 YYNGEE. The CDR3 is CASSVESSAYEQYF. For the CDR3, the DNA is TGTGCCAGCAGCGTAGAGTCAAGCGCCTACGAGCAGTACTTC.

A few counts support this clonotype. V usage is TRBV7-2 and J usage is TRBJ2-7; TRBD1 is a possible D gene (6 bases). V was shortened by 1 base and J by 2 bases, with 15 bases between the two germline ends. CDR3 length equals 16 residues. The germline V gene encodes CDR1 SGHTA and CDR2 FQGNSA. The CDR3 sequence: CASSLVQGMGAYEQYF. As DNA, the CDR3 is TGTGCCAGCAGCTTAGTGCAGGGGATGGGAGCCTACGAGCAGTACTTC.

This clonotype was seen ten or more times. This sequence joins TRBV5-1 and TRBJ2-1; 10 nucleotides agree with TRBD2. With 2 bases clipped from V and 7 bases from J, the junction kept 6 bases outside the gene matches. CDR3 length equals 15 residues. The V gene's germline CDR1 is SGHRS and CDR2 YFSETQ. CDR3 nucleotides: TGCGCCAGCAGCTTCTCTAGCGGGAGTCGGAATGAGCAGTTCTTC. Translation gives CASSFSSGSRNEQFF.

This clonotype was counted between two and nine times. The chain recombines TRBV5-1 with TRBJ2-5; the D is unclear. The CDR3 has 13 residues. Between the trimmed V and J ends, which lost 3 bases and 0 bases, there was a span of 6 bases. CDR1 and CDR2 (germline): SGHRS, YFSETQ. The CDR3 sequence: CASSSWYQETQYF. CDR3 sequence (DNA): TGCGCCAGCAGCTCGTGGTACCAAGAGACCCAGTACTTC. Supplemented by reference TRBV5-1 and TRBJ2-5, the full variable domain reads KAGVTQTPRYLIKTRGQQVTLSCSPISGHRSVSWYQQTPGQGLQFLFEYFSETQRNKGNFPGRFSGRQFSNSRSEMNVSTLELGDSALYLCASSSWYQETQYFGPGTRLLVL.

This clonotype showed up just a few times. The chain has TRBV10-1 and TRBJ2-2; 9 bases agree with TRBD1. The length of the CDR3 is 13 residues. Germline CDR1 and CDR2: WNHNN and SYGVQD (reference sequence). J lost 3 bases, V lost 9 bases, and 2 bases had no gene match. The DNA for the CDR3 is TGCGCCAGGGGGACAGGGCACACCGGGGAGCTGTTTTTT. Translated, it gives CARGTGHTGELFF.

At least ten counts were recorded for this clonotype. CDR3 DNA sequence: TGTGCCATCAGTGAACGGGGGGCGCGCGACGAGCAGTACTTC. Protein product: CAISERGARDEQYF. This chain uses TRBV10-3 with TRBJ2-7; D is perhaps TRBD2 (7 bases). The CDR3 is 14 amino acids. V shed 3 bases and J shed 5 bases, with 14 bases lying between them. The germline CDR1 and CDR2 sequences are ENHRY and SYGVKD.

The genes are TRBV4-3 and TRBJ1-3, with a tentative D call TRBD1 (6 bases). V lost 1 base and J 2 bases, leaving 12 bases between the germline ends. Germline V lookup: CDR1 LGHNA, CDR2 YSLEER. This CDR3 spans 16 amino acids. The CDR3 bases are TGCGCCAGCAGCCAAGGCACAGGGTCTACTGGAAACACCATATATTTT. Translating gives CASSQGTGSTGNTIYF.

This clonotype showed up just a few times. The rearrangement uses TRBV5-1 and TRBJ2-7; 7 bases are a match to TRBD2. The CDR3 is made up of 15 amino acids. Germline assignment: CDR1 SGHRS and CDR2 YFSETQ. The junction had 10 bases not matched to a gene; V was cut back by 0 bases and J by 7 bases. CDR3 DNA: TGCGCCAGCAGCTTGGCGGCGGGAGTGTCGTGGGAGCAGTACTTC. Translated: CASSLAAGVSWEQYF.

The V and J genes are TRBV4-1 and TRBJ2-5; the match to TRBD2 covers 9 bases. This CDR3 contains 15 residues. Per the germline V gene, CDR1 is MGHRA and CDR2 is YSYEKL. The V gene end was trimmed by 4 bases and the J gene end by 1 base; junction bases not matched to a gene: 4. The CDR3 nucleotides read TGCGCCAGCAGCCCGGCGGGAGGGGCCCAAGAGACCCAGTACTTC. Its protein product is CASSPAGGAQETQYF.

Here the CDR3 DNA reads TGTGCCAGCAGCCAAGTGGCCGGGGGGGGTCCGGCGCATCGCGAGACCCAGTTCTTC. Protein sequence: CASSQVAGGGPAHRETQFF. The chain combines TRBV3-1 with TRBJ2-1, with 8 bases matching TRBD2. CDR1 is LGHDT and CDR2 is YNNKEL in the germline V gene (reference sequence). The V and J ends lost 1 base and 13 bases, in that order; junction bases with no gene match: 24. This CDR3 spans 19 amino acids.

This clonotype was counted many times. This chain links TRBV18 with TRBJ2-5, with D uncertain. The CDR3 spans 14 residues. Trimming took 0 bases from V and 4 from J, leaving 9 bases between them. Germline values: CDR1 KGHSH, CDR2 LQKENI. In DNA form, the CDR3 reads TGTGCCAGCTCACCACCAAACACTATAGAGACCCAGTACTTC. Residues: CASSPPNTIETQYF.

The rearrangement uses TRBV20-1 and TRBJ1-5; D possibly corresponds to TRBD1 (5 bases). There are 13 residues in the CDR3. Trimming left V 1 base short and J 6 bases short, with 10 bases between. Germline CDR1 is DFQATT and CDR2 is SNEGSKA (reference sequence). The CDR3 protein is CSARVRVGQPQHF. The CDR3 nucleotides are TGCAGTGCTAGAGTCAGGGTCGGTCAGCCCCAGCATTTT.

V is TRBV10-3 and J is TRBJ2-4, with 9 bases fitting TRBD2. J lost 13 bases, V lost 2 bases, and 21 bases had no gene match. The CDR3 contains 18 residues. Per the germline V gene, CDR1 is ENHRY and CDR2 is SYGVKD. The CDR3 here is CAISEVAGGPSKDYKQYF. In DNA, the CDR3 is TGTGCCATCAGTGAGGTCGCGGGAGGGCCGAGTAAGGACTACAAGCAGTACTTC.

As regards this clonotype: Given a much more abundant clone one base away, this may be a read error. The J gene is TRBJ2-5, the V gene TRBV5-1; perhaps D is TRBD1 or TRBD2 (5 bases each). CDR1 is SGHRS, CDR2 YFSETQ, per germline. Trimming left V 5 bases short and J 1 base short, with 18 bases between. This CDR3 region has 16 residues. CDR3 sequence (DNA): TGCGCCAGCAGGGATGGGGGAGCGGTGACCCAAGAGACCCAGTACTTC. This gives the protein CASRDGGAVTQETQYF. Full variable domain (rest looked up from reference TRBV5-1 and TRBJ2-5): KAGVTQTPRYLIKTRGQQVTLSCSPISGHRSVSWYQQTPGQGLQFLFEYFSETQRNKGNFPGRFSGRQFSNSRSEMNVSTLELGDSALYLCASRDGGAVTQETQYFGPGTRLLVL.

This sequence joins TRBV5-1 and TRBJ2-3; D unresolved. CDR1 SGHRS and CDR2 YFSETQ come from the germline V gene. This CDR3 comprises 15 residues. Trimming removed 0 bases from V and 5 bases from J, with 13 bases in between. Here the CDR3 DNA reads TGCGCCAGCAGCTTGGCAGTGGGCGCAGGAGATACGCAGTATTTT. Translation gives CASSLAVGAGDTQYF.

This clonotype was observed a few times. This sequence joins TRBV24-1 and TRBJ1-5; 7 bases fit TRBD1. The CDR3 length is 17 residues. The junction had 16 bases not matched to a gene; V was cut back by 10 bases and J by 2 bases. Germline V gene lookup returns CDR1 KGHDR and CDR2 SFDVKD. The CDR3 sequence is CATWRDRSALGNQPQHF. The CDR3 DNA sequence: TGTGCCACTTGGAGGGACAGATCGGCTCTTGGCAATCAGCCCCAGCATTTT.

V gene TRBV6-6 combines with J gene TRBJ1-5, with D hard to call. The ends were cut back, 0 bases at V and 6 bases at J, with 12 bases in the middle. The CDR3 spans 15 residues. CDR1 is MNHNY and CDR2 is SVGAGI in the germline V gene (reference sequence). CDR3 in amino acids: CASSYSKPSPQPQHF. The CDR3, as DNA: TGTGCCAGCAGTTACTCGAAGCCCTCTCCTCAGCCCCAGCATTTT.

This clonotype has a handful of counts. V and J are TRBV28 and TRBJ2-3; 10 nucleotides match TRBD1. The CDR3 sequence is 16 residues long. The germline CDR1 and CDR2 sequences are MDHEN and SYDVKM. The ends lost 6 bases at V and 5 bases at J; junction bases unmatched: 11. CDR3 coding DNA: TGTGCCAGCAGGCTGAGAGGGACAGGGGCCGGAGATACGCAGTATTTT. Translated, it gives CASRLRGTGAGDTQYF. The variable domain in full, with the rest retrieved from reference TRBV28 and TRBJ2-3, is DVKVTQSSRYLVKRTGEKVFLECVQDMDHENMFWYRQDPGLGLRLIYFSYDVKMKEKGDIPEGYSVSREKKERFSLILESASTNQTSMYLCASRLRGTGAGDTQYFGPGTRLTVL.

This chain connects TRBV6-5 to TRBJ1-3; D gene uncertain. Germline assignment: CDR1 MNHEY and CDR2 SVGAGI. The CDR3 is made up of 14 amino acids. DNA for the CDR3: TGTGCGACCAAGGAGGCTTTCTCTGGAAACACCATATATTTT. This encodes CATKEAFSGNTIYF.

This clonotype came up a few times. The V and J genes are TRBV20-1 and TRBJ2-7; no firm D call. CDR1 and CDR2 from the germline V gene are DFQATT and SNEGSKA (reference sequence). CDR3 length: 15 amino acids. Trimming left V 3 bases short and J 2 bases short, with 17 bases between. CDR3 in amino acids: CSASSRVDRAYEQYF. In DNA, the CDR3 is TGCAGTGCTAGTAGCCGAGTCGATCGGGCCTACGAGCAGTACTTC.

This clonotype has at least ten counts. J is TRBJ2-3 and V is TRBV5-5; 10 nucleotides align to TRBD1. Germline V CDR1 and CDR2: SGHKS, YYEKEE (reference sequence). The CDR3 covers 16 residues. V lost 4 bases and J lost 3; bases outside the gene matches: 8. The CDR3 sequence is CASSHRQGADTDTQYF. For the CDR3, the DNA is TGTGCCAGCAGCCACAGACAGGGGGCAGATACAGATACGCAGTATTTT.

J is TRBJ2-1 and V is TRBV21-1; the table's D call of TRBD2 was not tested on the DNA. TRBV21-1 is annotated as a pseudogene. This CDR3 is 16 amino acids long. The DNA of the CDR3 is TGTGCCAGCAGCAAGGGCCAGCGGGAGCCTTACAATGAGCAGTTCTTC. Amino acids: CASSKGQREPYNEQFF.

The rearrangement links TRBV5-1 to TRBJ2-3; tentative D call: TRBD2 (6 bases). The CDR3 has 17 residues. CDR1 is SGHRS, CDR2 YFSETQ, per germline. V shed 4 bases and J shed 1 base, with 19 bases lying between them. Here the CDR3 reads CASSPQSPGVRTDTQYF. CDR3 nucleotide sequence: TGCGCCAGCAGCCCCCAATCGCCGGGGGTACGCACAGATACGCAGTATTTT. The entire variable domain, with the rest obtained from reference TRBV5-1 and TRBJ2-3, is as follows: KAGVTQTPRYLIKTRGQQVTLSCSPISGHRSVSWYQQTPGQGLQFLFEYFSETQRNKGNFPGRFSGRQFSNSRSEMNVSTLELGDSALYLCASSPQSPGVRTDTQYFGPGTRLTVL.

This sequence joins TRBV7-2 and TRBJ2-2; D not certain. This CDR3 spans 11 amino acids. With 5 bases removed from V and 10 bases from J, the gap between germline ends came to 8 bases. Germline V gives CDR1 SGHTA, CDR2 FQGNSA. The CDR3 reads CASSERQELFF. In DNA form, the CDR3 reads TGTGCCAGCAGCGAGAGGCAGGAGCTGTTTTTT.

This clonotype has ten or more counts. The chain carries TRBV6-2 or TRBV6-3 and TRBJ2-7; TRBD2 matches at 9 bases. Trimming took 3 bases from V and 2 from J; bases not matched to a gene: 2. The CDR3 loop spans 14 amino acids. The germline V gene encodes CDR1 MNHEY and CDR2 SVGEGT. This chain's CDR3 is CASSYSGSTYEQYF. In DNA, the CDR3 is TGTGCCAGCAGTTATAGCGGGAGCACCTACGAGCAGTACTTC.

This clonotype was recorded only once. The J gene is TRBJ2-1, the V gene TRBV9; 9 positions match TRBD2. The CDR3 totals 17 residues. V gave up 0 bases and J gave up 4 bases; unmatched junction bases: 8. The germline CDR1 and CDR2 sequences are SGDLS and YYNGEE. This CDR3 reads CASSVAEAGGFYNEQFF. The CDR3 DNA reads as TGTGCCAGCAGCGTAGCGGAAGCGGGGGGTTTTTACAATGAGCAGTTCTTC.

The table lists this clonotype with a few counts. J is TRBJ2-3 and V is TRBV2, with D perhaps TRBD2 (5 bases). Trimming took off 7 bases at V and 3 bases at J, with 11 bases between the two ends. The CDR3 is made up of 13 amino acids. Germline V gene data show CDR1 as SNHLY and CDR2 as FYNNEI. The CDR3 is CASTEGRTDTQYF. Here the CDR3 DNA reads TGTGCCAGCACTGAGGGCCGGACAGATACGCAGTATTTT. Using reference TRBV2 and TRBJ2-3 for the parts outside the CDR3, the full variable domain is EPEVTQTPSHQVTQMGQEVILRCVPISNHLYFYWYRQILGQKVEFLVSFYNNEISEKSEIFDDQFSVERPDGSNFTLKIRSTKLEDSAMYFCASTEGRTDTQYFGPGTRLTVL.